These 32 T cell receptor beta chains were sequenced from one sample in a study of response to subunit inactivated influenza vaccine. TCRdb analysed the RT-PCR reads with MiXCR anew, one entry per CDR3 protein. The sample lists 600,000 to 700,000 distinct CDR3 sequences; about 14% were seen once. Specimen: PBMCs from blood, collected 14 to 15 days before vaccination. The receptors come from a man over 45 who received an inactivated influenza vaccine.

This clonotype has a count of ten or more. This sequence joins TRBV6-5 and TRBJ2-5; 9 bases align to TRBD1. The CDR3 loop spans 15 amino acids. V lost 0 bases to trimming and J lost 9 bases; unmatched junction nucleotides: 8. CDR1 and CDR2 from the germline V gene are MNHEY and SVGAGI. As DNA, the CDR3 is TGTGCCAGCAGTTACTCGGGACAGGGATCTCTGGCCCAGTACTTC. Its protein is CASSYSGQGSLAQYF.

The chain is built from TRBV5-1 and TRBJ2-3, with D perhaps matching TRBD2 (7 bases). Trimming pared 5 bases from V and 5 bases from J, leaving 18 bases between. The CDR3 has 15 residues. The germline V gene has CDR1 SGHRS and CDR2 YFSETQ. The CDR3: CASRMWGGREDTQYF. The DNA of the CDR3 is TGCGCCAGCAGAATGTGGGGGGGCCGAGAAGATACGCAGTATTTT.

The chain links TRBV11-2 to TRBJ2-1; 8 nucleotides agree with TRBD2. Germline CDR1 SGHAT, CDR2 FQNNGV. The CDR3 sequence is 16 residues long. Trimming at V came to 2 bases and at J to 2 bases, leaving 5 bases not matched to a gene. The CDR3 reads CASSLYGTRPYNEQFF. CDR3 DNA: TGTGCCAGCAGCTTATATGGGACTAGACCCTACAATGAGCAGTTCTTC.

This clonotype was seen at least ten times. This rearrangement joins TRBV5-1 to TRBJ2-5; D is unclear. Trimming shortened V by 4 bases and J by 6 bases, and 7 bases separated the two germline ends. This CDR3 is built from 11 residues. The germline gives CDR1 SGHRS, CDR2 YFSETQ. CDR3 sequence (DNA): TGCGCCAGCAGCCAGGAACAGACCCAGTACTTC. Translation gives CASSQEQTQYF.

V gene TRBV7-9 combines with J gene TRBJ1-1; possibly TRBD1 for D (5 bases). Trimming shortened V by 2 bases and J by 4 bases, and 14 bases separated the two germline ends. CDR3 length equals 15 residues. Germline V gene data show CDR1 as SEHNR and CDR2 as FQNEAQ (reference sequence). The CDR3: CASSLFRDVGTEAFF. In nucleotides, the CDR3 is TGTGCCAGCAGCTTATTCCGGGACGTGGGCACTGAAGCTTTCTTT. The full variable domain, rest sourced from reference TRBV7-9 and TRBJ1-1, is DTGVSQNPRHKITKRGQNVTFRCDPISEHNRLYWYRQTLGQGPEFLTYFQNEAQLEKSRLLSDRFSAERPKGSFSTLEIQRTEQGDSAMYLCASSLFRDVGTEAFFGQGTRLTVV.

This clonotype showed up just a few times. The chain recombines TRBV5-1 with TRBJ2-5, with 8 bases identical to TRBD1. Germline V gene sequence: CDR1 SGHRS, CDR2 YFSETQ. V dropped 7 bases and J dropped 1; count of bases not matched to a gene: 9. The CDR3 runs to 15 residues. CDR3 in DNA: TGCGCCAGCCACCTCGGACAGGGTGGCCAAGAGACCCAGTACTTC. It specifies CASHLGQGGQETQYF.

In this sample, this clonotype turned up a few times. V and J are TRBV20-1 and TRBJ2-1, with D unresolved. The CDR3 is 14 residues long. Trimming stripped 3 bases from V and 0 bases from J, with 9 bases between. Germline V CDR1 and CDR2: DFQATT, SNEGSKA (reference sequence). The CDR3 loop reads CSARAQTSYNEQFF. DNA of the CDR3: TGCAGTGCTAGGGCACAGACCTCCTACAATGAGCAGTTCTTC.

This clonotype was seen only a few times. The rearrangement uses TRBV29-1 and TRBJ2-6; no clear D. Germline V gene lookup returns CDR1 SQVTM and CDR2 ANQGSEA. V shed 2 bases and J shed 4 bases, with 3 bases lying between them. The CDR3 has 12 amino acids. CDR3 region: CSVERGANVLTF. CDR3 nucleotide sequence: TGCAGCGTTGAACGCGGGGCCAACGTCCTGACTTTC.

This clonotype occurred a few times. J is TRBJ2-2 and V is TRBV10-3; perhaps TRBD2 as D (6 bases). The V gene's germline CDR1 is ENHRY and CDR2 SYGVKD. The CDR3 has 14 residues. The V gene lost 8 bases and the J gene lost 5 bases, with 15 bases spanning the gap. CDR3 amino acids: CAIGPGVVTGELFF. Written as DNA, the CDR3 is TGTGCCATCGGTCCGGGAGTAGTAACCGGGGAGCTGTTTTTT.

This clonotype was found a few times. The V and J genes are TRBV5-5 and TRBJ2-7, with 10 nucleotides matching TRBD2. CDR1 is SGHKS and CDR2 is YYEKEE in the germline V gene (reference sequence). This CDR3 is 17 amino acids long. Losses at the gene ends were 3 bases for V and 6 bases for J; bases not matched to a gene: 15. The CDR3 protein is CASSSNPLAGVWSEQYF. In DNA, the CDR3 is TGTGCCAGCAGCTCGAACCCGCTAGCGGGAGTATGGTCCGAGCAGTACTTC.

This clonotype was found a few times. Written as DNA, the CDR3 is TGTGCCAGTAGCCAAGAGGGACAAACGCCGTACTACGAGCAGTACTTC. It yields the protein CASSQEGQTPYYEQYF. The chain has TRBV19 and TRBJ2-7; D might be TRBD1 (6 bases). The germline gives CDR1 LNHDA, CDR2 SQIVND (reference sequence). V lost 6 bases and J lost 3, with 21 bases in between. CDR3 length equals 16 residues.

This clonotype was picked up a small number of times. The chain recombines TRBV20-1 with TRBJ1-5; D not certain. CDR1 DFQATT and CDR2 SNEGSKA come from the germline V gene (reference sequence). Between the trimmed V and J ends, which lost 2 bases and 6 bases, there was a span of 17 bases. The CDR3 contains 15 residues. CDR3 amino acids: CSARSWEEGGQPQHF. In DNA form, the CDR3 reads TGCAGTGCTAGAAGTTGGGAGGAAGGTGGTCAGCCCCAGCATTTT.

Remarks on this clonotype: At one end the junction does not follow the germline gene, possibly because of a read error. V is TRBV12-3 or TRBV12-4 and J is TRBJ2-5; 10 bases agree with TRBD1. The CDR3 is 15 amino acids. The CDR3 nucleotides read TGTGCCAGCAGGTTAGGACAGGGGGGACAAGAGACCCAGTACTTC. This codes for CASRLGQGGQETQYF.

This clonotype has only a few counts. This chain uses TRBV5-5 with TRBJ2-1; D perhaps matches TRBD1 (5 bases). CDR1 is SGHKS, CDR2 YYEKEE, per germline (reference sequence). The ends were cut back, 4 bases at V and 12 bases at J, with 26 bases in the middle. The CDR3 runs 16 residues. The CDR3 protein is CASSPLARAVLVGQFF. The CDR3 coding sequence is TGTGCCAGCAGCCCCCTGGCCAGGGCGGTGTTAGTAGGGCAGTTCTTC.

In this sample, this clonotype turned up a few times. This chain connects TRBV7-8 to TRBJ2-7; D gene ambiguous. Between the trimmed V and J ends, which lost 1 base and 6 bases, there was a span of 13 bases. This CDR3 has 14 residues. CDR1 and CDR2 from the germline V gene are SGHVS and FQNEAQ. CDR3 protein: CASSLGGWAVEQYF. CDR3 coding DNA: TGTGCCAGCAGCTTAGGCGGCTGGGCTGTCGAGCAGTACTTC.

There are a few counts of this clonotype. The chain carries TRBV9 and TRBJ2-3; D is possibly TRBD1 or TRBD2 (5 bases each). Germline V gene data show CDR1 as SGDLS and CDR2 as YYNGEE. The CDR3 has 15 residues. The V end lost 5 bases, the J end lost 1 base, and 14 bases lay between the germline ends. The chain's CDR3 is CASRRRGEGTDTQYF. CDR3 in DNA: TGTGCCAGCAGACGAAGGGGAGAGGGCACAGATACGCAGTATTTT. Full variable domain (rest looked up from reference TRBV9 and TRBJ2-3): DSGVTQTPKHLITATGQRVTLRCSPRSGDLSVYWYQQSLDQGLQFLIQYYNGEERAKGNILERFSAQQFPDLHSELNLSSLELGDSALYFCASRRRGEGTDTQYFGPGTRLTVL.

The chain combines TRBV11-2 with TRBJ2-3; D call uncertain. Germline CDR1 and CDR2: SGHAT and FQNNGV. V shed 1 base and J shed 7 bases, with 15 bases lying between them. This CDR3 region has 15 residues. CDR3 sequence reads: CASSLGPLPSYTQYF. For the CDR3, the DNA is TGTGCCAGCAGCTTAGGACCCTTACCTTCCTATACGCAGTATTTT. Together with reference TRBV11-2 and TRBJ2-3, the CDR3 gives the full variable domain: EAGVAQSPRYKIIEKRQSVAFWCNPISGHATLYWYQQILGQGPKLLIQFQNNGVVDDSQLPKDRFSAERLKGVDSTLKIQPAKLEDSAVYLCASSLGPLPSYTQYFGPGTRLTVL.

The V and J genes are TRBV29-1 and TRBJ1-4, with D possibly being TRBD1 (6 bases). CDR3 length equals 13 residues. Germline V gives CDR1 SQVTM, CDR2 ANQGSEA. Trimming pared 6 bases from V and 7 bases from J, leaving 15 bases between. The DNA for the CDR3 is TGCAGCGTCCGAGGGGGGGGCGGTGAAAAACTGTTTTTT. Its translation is CSVRGGGGEKLFF.

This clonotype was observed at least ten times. This CDR3 reads CAYKASGNTIYF. DNA of the CDR3: TGTGCCTACAAAGCCTCTGGAAACACCATATATTTT. The chain couples TRBV2 to TRBJ1-3; D gene unclear. Trimming took 11 bases from V and 0 from J, leaving 8 bases between them. The V gene's germline CDR1 is SNHLY and CDR2 FYNNEI. CDR3 length: 12 residues.

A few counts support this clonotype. The CDR3 nucleotides are TGTGCCAGCAGCCAGACAGGGGTTACTGAAGCTTTCTTT. Translated, it gives CASSQTGVTEAFF. The J gene is TRBJ1-1, the V gene TRBV3-1; 8 nucleotides match TRBD1. The J segment lost 5 bases and the V segment lost 3 bases, leaving 2 bases of the junction unmatched. Germline CDR1 and CDR2: LGHDT and YNNKEL (reference sequence). This CDR3 region has 13 residues. The whole variable domain, remainder taken from reference TRBV3-1 and TRBJ1-1, is DTAVSQTPKYLVTQMGNDKSIKCEQNLGHDTMYWYKQDSKKFLKIMFSYNNKELIINETVPNRFSPKSPDKAHLNLHINSLELGDSAVYFCASSQTGVTEAFFGQGTRLTVV.

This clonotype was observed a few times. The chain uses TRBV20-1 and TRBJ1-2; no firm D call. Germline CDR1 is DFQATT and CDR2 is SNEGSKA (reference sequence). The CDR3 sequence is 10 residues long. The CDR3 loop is CNCPNYGYTF. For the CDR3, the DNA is TGCAATTGTCCCAACTATGGCTACACCTTC.

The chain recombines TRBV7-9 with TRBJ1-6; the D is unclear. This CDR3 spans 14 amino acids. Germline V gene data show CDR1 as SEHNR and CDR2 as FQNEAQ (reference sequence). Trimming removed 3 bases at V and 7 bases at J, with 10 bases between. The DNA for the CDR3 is TGTGCCAGCAGCTTTGCAGGTCAAAATTCACCCCTCCACTTT. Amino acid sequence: CASSFAGQNSPLHF.

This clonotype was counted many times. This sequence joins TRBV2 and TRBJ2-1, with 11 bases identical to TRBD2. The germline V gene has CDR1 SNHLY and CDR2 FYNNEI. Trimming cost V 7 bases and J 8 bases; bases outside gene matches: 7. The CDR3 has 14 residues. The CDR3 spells CASILAGATDEQFF. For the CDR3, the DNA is TGTGCCAGCATACTAGCGGGGGCAACTGATGAGCAGTTCTTC. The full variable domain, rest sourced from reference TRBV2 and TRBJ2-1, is EPEVTQTPSHQVTQMGQEVILRCVPISNHLYFYWYRQILGQKVEFLVSFYNNEISEKSEIFDDQFSVERPDGSNFTLKIRSTKLEDSAMYFCASILAGATDEQFFGPGTRLTVL.

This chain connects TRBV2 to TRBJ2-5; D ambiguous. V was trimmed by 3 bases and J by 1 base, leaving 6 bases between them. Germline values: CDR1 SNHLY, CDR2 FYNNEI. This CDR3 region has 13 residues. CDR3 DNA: TGTGCCAGCAGTGAGTGGACCCAAGAGACCCAGTACTTC. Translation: CASSEWTQETQYF. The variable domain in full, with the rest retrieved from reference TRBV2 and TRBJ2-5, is EPEVTQTPSHQVTQMGQEVILRCVPISNHLYFYWYRQILGQKVEFLVSFYNNEISEKSEIFDDQFSVERPDGSNFTLKIRSTKLEDSAMYFCASSEWTQETQYFGPGTRLLVL.

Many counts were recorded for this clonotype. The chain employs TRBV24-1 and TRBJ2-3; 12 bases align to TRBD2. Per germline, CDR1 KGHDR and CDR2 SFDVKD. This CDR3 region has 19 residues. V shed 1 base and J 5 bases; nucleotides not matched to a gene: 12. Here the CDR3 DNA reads TGTGCCACCAGTGATTTCCCTTCTCGACTAGCGGGAGCTAAAGATACGCAGTATTTT. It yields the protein CATSDFPSRLAGAKDTQYF.

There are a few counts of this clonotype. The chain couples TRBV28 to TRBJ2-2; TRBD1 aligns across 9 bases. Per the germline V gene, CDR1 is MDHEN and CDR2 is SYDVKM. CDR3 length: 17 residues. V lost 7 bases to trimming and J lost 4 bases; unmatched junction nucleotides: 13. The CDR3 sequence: CASTMPGQGSITGELFF. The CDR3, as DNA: TGTGCCAGCACCATGCCGGGACAGGGATCCATCACCGGGGAGCTGTTTTTT.

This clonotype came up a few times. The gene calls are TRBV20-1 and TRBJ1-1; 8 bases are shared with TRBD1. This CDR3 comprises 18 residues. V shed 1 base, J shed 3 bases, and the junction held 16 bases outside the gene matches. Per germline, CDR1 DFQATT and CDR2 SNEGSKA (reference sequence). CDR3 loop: CSARGGRTGRYGHTEAFF. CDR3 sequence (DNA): TGCAGTGCTAGAGGGGGGAGGACAGGGCGATACGGCCACACTGAAGCTTTCTTT.

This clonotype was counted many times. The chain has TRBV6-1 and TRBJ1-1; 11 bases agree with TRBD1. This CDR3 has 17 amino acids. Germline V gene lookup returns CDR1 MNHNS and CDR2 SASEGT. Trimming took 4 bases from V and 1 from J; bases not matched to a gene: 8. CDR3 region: CASSVPDRGPANTEAFF. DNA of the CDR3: TGTGCCAGCAGTGTGCCGGACAGGGGGCCCGCGAACACTGAAGCTTTCTTT.

CDR3 amino acids: CASSAGPNYEQYF. The CDR3 DNA sequence: TGCGCCAGCAGCGCGGGCCCTAACTACGAGCAGTACTTC. The chain couples TRBV5-1 to TRBJ2-7, with D possibly being TRBD2 (5 bases). This CDR3 region has 13 residues. Germline CDR1 is SGHRS and CDR2 is YFSETQ. The ends were cut back, 4 bases at V and 3 bases at J, with 11 bases in the middle.

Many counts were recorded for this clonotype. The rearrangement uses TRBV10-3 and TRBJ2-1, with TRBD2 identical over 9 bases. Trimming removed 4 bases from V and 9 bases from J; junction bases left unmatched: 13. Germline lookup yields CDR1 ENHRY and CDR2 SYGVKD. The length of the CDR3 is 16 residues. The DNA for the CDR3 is TGTGCCATCAGTGGGAATAGCGGGAGAGAGATCGGTGAGCAGTTCTTC. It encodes CAISGNSGREIGEQFF.

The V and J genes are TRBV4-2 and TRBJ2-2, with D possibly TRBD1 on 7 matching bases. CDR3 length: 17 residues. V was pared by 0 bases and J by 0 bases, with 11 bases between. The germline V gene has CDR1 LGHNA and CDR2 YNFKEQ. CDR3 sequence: CASSQDPGGSNTGELFF. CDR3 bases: TGTGCCAGCAGCCAAGATCCAGGGGGGTCGAACACCGGGGAGCTGTTTTTT.

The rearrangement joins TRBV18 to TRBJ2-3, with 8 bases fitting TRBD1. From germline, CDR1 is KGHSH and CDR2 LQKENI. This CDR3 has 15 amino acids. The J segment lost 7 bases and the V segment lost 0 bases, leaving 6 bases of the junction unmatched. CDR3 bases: TGTGCCAGCTCACCACCCAGGACAGGGAGTTATACGCAGTATTTT. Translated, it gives CASSPPRTGSYTQYF.